These 20 T cell receptor beta chains came from one sample sequenced in a study of human T cells and chemical hapten exposure. Time point noted: pre-sensitization, week 0. Specified treatment: therapeutic diphenylcyclopropenone sensitization with weekly scalp DPC. MiXCR was run by TCRdb on the RACE reads, yielding one entry per CDR3 protein. The table records around 250,000 distinct CDR3 sequences, 7.5% to 10% of them present only once. Here the sequenced sample was whole blood, taken in connection with sensitization to the hapten diphenylcyclopropenone (DPC). The receptors come from a middle-aged woman with alopecia areata. Some clones in this sample may be carry-over from other donors' samples.

In regard to this clonotype: Given a much more abundant clone one base away, this may be a read error. This chain uses TRBV7-9 with TRBJ2-3; 10 positions match TRBD1. Per germline, CDR1 SEHNR and CDR2 FQNEAQ (reference sequence). The CDR3 is 16 amino acids. CDR3 amino acids: CVSSFLRDRGSDTQYF. In DNA form, the CDR3 reads TGTGTCAGCAGCTTCCTCCGGGACAGGGGCTCAGATACGCAGTATTTT.

This clonotype was seen only a few times. The CDR3 DNA is TGTGCCAGCAGCCGATTGATAAACACCGGGGAGCTGTTTTTT. Encoded protein: CASSRLINTGELFF. The chain is built from TRBV11-1 and TRBJ2-2, with no clear D. Deletions cut 5 bases from V and 2 bases from J, with 9 bases between. The CDR3 has 14 residues. Per germline, CDR1 SGHAT and CDR2 FQDESV (reference sequence).

This clonotype appeared a few times. The V gene is TRBV28, the J gene TRBJ1-1; D not resolved. This CDR3 region has 13 residues. V shed 8 bases and J shed 4 bases, with 14 bases lying between them. Germline CDR1 reads MDHEN; CDR2 reads SYDVKM. In DNA, the CDR3 is TGTGCCAGCGCAACCTCTGACGGCACTGAAGCTTTCTTT. This codes for CASATSDGTEAFF.

The rearrangement links TRBV20-1 to TRBJ1-5; unclear D gene. V lost 5 bases, J lost 0 bases, and 11 bases lay in between. Germline V gene data show CDR1 as DFQATT and CDR2 as SNEGSKA (reference sequence). The CDR3 is 14 amino acids. This CDR3 reads CSAPVSYSNQPQHF. DNA for the CDR3: TGCAGTGCTCCGGTATCGTATAGCAATCAGCCCCAGCATTTT.

The V call is TRBV20-1, the J call TRBJ2-7, with D possibly matching TRBD2 (6 bases). The CDR3 runs to 15 residues. Germline loops: CDR1 DFQATT, CDR2 SNEGSKA (reference sequence). The V gene lost 2 bases and the J gene lost 5 bases, with 19 bases spanning the gap. The CDR3 protein is CSARRGLLLENEQYF. CDR3 DNA sequence: TGCAGTGCTAGAAGGGGACTGCTCTTGGAGAACGAGCAGTACTTC.

This clonotype was observed at least ten times. V and J are TRBV20-1 and TRBJ1-6, with TRBD1 as a possible D gene (5 bases). CDR3 length: 12 residues. Germline assignment: CDR1 DFQATT and CDR2 SNEGSKA (reference sequence). Trimming removed 7 bases at V and 10 bases at J, with 14 bases between. The CDR3 DNA sequence: TGCAGTGTCATTCAGGGCAGCTCACCCCTCCACTTT. Amino acids: CSVIQGSSPLHF.

This clonotype was seen repeatedly, ten times or more. This chain connects TRBV12-5 to TRBJ1-2; TRBD1 might be the D (5 bases). V was trimmed by 3 bases and J by 2 bases, leaving 7 bases between them. This CDR3 contains 13 residues. The V gene's germline CDR1 is LGHNT and CDR2 FRNRAP. The CDR3 loop is CASGLGTNYGYTF. Here the CDR3 DNA reads TGTGCTAGTGGTTTAGGGACCAACTATGGCTACACCTTC.

This sequence joins TRBV9 and TRBJ2-5, with TRBD1 identical over 7 bases. The J segment lost 5 bases and the V segment lost 0 bases, leaving 7 bases of the junction unmatched. The CDR3 is 15 residues long. CDR1 is SGDLS, CDR2 YYNGEE, per germline. CDR3: CASSVGTGHGETQYF. The CDR3 DNA reads as TGTGCCAGCAGCGTAGGGACAGGCCACGGGGAGACCCAGTACTTC.

The sample holds many counts of this clonotype. J is TRBJ2-7 and V is TRBV12-3 or TRBV12-4; D uncertain. The CDR3 consists of 13 residues. Trimming pared 0 bases from V and 2 bases from J, leaving 5 bases between. The CDR3: CASSLAATYEQYF. In DNA form, the CDR3 reads TGTGCCAGCAGTTTAGCAGCAACCTACGAGCAGTACTTC.

The chain employs TRBV10-3 and TRBJ1-2, with unresolved D. The CDR3 spans 14 residues. The ends were cut back, 7 bases at V and 4 bases at J, with 16 bases in the middle. Germline assignment: CDR1 ENHRY and CDR2 SYGVKD. The CDR3 nucleotides are TGTGCCATCAACCCGGACGGTTTCGGCTATGGCTACACCTTC. This gives the protein CAINPDGFGYGYTF.

This clonotype was detected only a few times. V and J are TRBV6-6 and TRBJ1-3; TRBD1 agrees at 7 bases. V shed 3 bases and J 0 bases; nucleotides not matched to a gene: 2. The germline CDR1 and CDR2 sequences are MNHNY and SVGAGI (reference sequence). The CDR3 length is 15 residues. The CDR3 loop is CASSYGTASGNTIYF. CDR3 DNA sequence: TGTGCCAGCAGTTATGGGACAGCCTCTGGAAACACCATATATTTT.

This clonotype appeared a single time. This may be a read error: a much more frequent sequence differs by one nucleotide. The chain links TRBV6-2 or TRBV6-3 to TRBJ1-1, with no clear D. The CDR3 spans 12 residues. Germline assignment: CDR1 MNHEY and CDR2 SVGEGT. The chain's CDR3 is CASGYSLGEAFF. The CDR3 bases are TGTGCCAGCGGTTACTCTTTGGGGGAAGCTTTCTTT.

This chain links TRBV3-1 with TRBJ2-3, with D perhaps matching TRBD2 (6 bases). With 6 bases removed from V and 0 bases from J, the gap between germline ends came to 16 bases. Per germline, CDR1 LGHDT and CDR2 YNNKEL (reference sequence). The CDR3 loop spans 16 amino acids. The CDR3 is CASSPRIGTSTDTQYF. The CDR3 nucleotides read TGTGCCAGCAGTCCAAGGATTGGGACTAGCACAGATACGCAGTATTTT.

This clonotype appeared a single time. V and J are TRBV10-3 and TRBJ1-2, with unresolved D. Germline CDR1 reads ENHRY; CDR2 reads SYGVKD. The CDR3 spans 16 residues. Trimming cost V 3 bases and J 8 bases, with 22 bases left between them. CDR3 nucleotide sequence: TGTGCCATCAGTGATCCCGATACACCGAGGCTAGAAGGCTACACCTTC. Protein sequence: CAISDPDTPRLEGYTF.

The rearrangement uses TRBV4-2 and TRBJ2-7; TRBD1 matches 7 bases. This CDR3 comprises 15 residues. Trimming at V came to 5 bases and at J to 4 bases, leaving 11 bases not matched to a gene. Germline loops: CDR1 LGHNA, CDR2 YNFKEQ. CDR3 DNA sequence: TGTGCCAGCAGCTCACAGGTCGGCAGGGGGTACGAGCAGTACTTC. This codes for CASSSQVGRGYEQYF.

The chain carries TRBV3-1 and TRBJ2-3; D uncertain. V shed 5 bases and J shed 2 bases, with 11 bases lying between them. Germline V gene lookup returns CDR1 LGHDT and CDR2 YNNKEL (reference sequence). The CDR3 length is 14 residues. CDR3 loop: CASSSRTYTDTQYF. The DNA for the CDR3 is TGTGCCAGCAGCTCGCGGACCTACACAGATACGCAGTATTTT.

This clonotype was recorded a few times. V usage is TRBV12-3 or TRBV12-4 and J usage is TRBJ1-3; 8 nucleotides match TRBD1. The V segment lost 5 bases and the J segment 7 bases; nucleotides outside the gene matches: 7. The CDR3 runs 14 residues. The CDR3: CASSKGQVGNTIYF. The CDR3 bases are TGTGCCAGCAGTAAGGGACAGGTTGGGAACACCATATATTTT.

This clonotype has a handful of counts. The chain combines TRBV6-2 or TRBV6-3 with TRBJ2-5, with 9 bases aligning to TRBD1. The CDR3 runs 14 residues. In germline, CDR1 is MNHEY, CDR2 SVGEGT. Losses at the gene ends were 6 bases for V and 5 bases for J; bases not matched to a gene: 7. CDR3 region: CASRPQGAEETQYF. CDR3 nucleotides: TGTGCCAGCAGGCCACAGGGGGCGGAGGAGACCCAGTACTTC.

This clonotype was found many times. V gene TRBV11-1 combines with J gene TRBJ2-7; TRBD1 matches at 8 bases. This CDR3 region has 16 residues. CDR1 SGHAT and CDR2 FQDESV come from the germline V gene (reference sequence). V was pared by 5 bases and J by 0 bases, with 9 bases of the junction left unmatched. The CDR3 loop is CASSRPGQGASYEQYF. The DNA of the CDR3 is TGTGCCAGCAGCCGCCCGGGGCAGGGGGCCTCCTACGAGCAGTACTTC.

This clonotype appeared many times. The gene calls are TRBV5-1 and TRBJ2-1; D not resolved. Germline V gene sequence: CDR1 SGHRS, CDR2 YFSETQ. There are 14 residues in the CDR3. V was pared by 1 base and J by 4 bases, with 9 bases between. The chain's CDR3 is CASSLYGAYNEQFF. In nucleotides, the CDR3 is TGCGCCAGCAGCTTGTATGGAGCTTACAATGAGCAGTTCTTC.